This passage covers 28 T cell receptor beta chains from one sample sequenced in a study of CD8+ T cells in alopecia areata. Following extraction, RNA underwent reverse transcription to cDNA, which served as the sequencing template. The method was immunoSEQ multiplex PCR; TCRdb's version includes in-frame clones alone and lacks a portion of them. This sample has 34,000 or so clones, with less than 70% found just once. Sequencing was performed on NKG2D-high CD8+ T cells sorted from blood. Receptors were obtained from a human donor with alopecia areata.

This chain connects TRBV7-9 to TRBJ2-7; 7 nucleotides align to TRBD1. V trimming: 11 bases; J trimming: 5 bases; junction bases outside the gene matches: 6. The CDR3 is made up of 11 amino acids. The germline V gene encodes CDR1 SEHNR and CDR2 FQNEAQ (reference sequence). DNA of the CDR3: TGTGCCCAGCAGGGGGACGACGAGCAGTACTTC. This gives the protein CAQQGDDEQYF.

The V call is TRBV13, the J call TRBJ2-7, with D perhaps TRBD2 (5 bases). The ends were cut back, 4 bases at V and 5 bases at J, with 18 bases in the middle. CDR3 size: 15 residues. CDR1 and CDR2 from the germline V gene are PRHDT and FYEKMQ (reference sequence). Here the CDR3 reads CASSSDWAPGDEQYF. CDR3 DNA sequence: TGTGCCAGCAGCTCCGACTGGGCACCCGGGGACGAGCAGTACTTC.

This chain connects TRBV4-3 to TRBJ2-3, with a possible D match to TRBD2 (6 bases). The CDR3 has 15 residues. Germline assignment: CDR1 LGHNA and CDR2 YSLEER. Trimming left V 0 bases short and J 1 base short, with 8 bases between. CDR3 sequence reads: CASSQEQRGTDTQYF. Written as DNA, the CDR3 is TGCGCCAGCAGCCAAGAGCAGCGGGGCACAGATACGCAGTATTTT.

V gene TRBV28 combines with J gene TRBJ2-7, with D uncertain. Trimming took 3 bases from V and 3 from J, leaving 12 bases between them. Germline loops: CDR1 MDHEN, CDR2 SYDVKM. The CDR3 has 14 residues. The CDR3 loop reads CASSFLRSNYEQYF. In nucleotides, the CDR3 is TGTGCCAGCAGTTTCCTCCGGAGTAACTACGAGCAGTACTTC.

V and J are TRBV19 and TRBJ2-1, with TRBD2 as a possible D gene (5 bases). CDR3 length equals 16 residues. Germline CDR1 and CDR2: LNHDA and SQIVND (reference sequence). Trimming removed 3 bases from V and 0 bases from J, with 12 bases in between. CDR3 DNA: TGTGCCAGTAGTATGGGTCGGAGGAGCTCCTACAATGAGCAGTTCTTC. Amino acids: CASSMGRRSSYNEQFF.

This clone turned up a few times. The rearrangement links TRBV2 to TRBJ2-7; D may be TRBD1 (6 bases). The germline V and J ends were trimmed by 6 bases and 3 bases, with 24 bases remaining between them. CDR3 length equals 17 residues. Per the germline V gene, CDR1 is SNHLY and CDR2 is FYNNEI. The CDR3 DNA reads TGTGCCAGCAGCCGAACTGGGATAATACAGGGTAGCTACGAGCAGTACTTC. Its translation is CASSRTGIIQGSYEQYF.

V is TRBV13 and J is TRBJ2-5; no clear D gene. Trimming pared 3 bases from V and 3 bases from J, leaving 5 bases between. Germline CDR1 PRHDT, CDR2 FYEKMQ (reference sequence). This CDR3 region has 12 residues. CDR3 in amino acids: CASSLLEETQYF. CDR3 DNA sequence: TGTGCCAGCAGCTTGCTAGAAGAGACCCAGTACTTC.

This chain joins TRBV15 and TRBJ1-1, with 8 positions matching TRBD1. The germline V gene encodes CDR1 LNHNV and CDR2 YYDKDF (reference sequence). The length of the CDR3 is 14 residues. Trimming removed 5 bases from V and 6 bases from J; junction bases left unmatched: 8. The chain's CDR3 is CATSGGQVGSEAFF. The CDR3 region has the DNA TGTGCCACCAGCGGGGGACAGGTCGGCTCTGAAGCTTTCTTT.

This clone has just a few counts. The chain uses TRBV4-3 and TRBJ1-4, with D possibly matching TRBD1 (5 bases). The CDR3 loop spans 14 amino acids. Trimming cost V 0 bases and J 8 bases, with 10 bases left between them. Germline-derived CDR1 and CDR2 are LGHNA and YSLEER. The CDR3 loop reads CASSQDPAGEKLFF. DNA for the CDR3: TGCGCCAGCAGCCAAGATCCTGCAGGGGAAAAACTGTTTTTT.

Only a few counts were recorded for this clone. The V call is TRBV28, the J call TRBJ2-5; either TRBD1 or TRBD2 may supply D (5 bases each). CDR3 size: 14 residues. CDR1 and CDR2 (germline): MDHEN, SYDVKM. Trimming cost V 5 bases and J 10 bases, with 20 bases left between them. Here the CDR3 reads CASSLRDPGLDQYF. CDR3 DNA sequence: TGTGCCAGCAGTCTCCGGGACCCAGGCCTGGACCAGTACTTC.

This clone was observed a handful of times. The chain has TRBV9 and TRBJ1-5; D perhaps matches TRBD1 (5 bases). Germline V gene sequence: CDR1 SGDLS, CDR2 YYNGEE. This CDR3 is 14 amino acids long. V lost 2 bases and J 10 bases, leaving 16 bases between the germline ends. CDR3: CASSVGQSLPPQHF. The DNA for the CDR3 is TGTGCCAGCAGCGTCGGACAATCTCTCCCCCCCCAGCATTTT.

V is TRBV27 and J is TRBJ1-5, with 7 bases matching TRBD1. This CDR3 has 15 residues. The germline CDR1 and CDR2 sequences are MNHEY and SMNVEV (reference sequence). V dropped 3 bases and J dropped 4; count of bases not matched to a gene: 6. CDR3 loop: CASSFRGGRNQPQHF. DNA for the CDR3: TGTGCCAGCAGTTTCAGAGGGGGCCGTAATCAGCCCCAGCATTTT.

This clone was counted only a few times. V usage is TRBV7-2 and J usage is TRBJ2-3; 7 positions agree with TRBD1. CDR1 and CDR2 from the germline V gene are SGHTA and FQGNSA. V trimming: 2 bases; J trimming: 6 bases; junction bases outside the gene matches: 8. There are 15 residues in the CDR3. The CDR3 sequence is CASSLSQGIRDTQYF. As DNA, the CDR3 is TGTGCCAGCAGCTTATCACAGGGGATAAGGGATACGCAGTATTTT.

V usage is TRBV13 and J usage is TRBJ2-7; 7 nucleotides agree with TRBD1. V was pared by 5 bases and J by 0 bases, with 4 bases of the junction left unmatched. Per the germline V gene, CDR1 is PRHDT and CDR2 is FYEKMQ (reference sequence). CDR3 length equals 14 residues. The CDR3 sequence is CASSRGRSSYEQYF. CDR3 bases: TGTGCCAGCAGCAGGGGGCGGAGCTCCTACGAGCAGTACTTC.

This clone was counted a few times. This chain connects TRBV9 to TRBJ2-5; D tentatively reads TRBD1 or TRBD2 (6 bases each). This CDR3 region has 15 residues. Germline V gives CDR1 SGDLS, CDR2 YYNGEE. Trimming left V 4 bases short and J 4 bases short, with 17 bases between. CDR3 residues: CASSTGWGAGETQYF. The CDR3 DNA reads TGTGCCAGCAGCACCGGTTGGGGGGCCGGAGAGACCCAGTACTTC.

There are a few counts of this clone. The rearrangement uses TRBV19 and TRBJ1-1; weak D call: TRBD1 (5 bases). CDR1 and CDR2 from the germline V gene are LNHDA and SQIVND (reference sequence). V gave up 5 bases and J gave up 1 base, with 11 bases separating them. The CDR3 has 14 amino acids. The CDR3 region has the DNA TGTGCCAGTAGTTCGCTTCAGGGGAACACTGAAGCTTTCTTT. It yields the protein CASSSLQGNTEAFF.

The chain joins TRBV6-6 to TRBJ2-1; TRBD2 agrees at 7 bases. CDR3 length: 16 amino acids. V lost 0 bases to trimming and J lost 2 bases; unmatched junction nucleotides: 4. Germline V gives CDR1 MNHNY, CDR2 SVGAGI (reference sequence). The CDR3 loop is CASSYSRGRTYNEQFF. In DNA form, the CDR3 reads TGTGCCAGCAGTTACTCGCGCGGGAGAACCTACAATGAGCAGTTCTTC.

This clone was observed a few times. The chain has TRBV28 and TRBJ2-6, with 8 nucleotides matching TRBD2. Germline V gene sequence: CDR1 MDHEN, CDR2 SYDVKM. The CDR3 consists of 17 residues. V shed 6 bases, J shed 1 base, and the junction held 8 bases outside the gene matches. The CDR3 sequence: CASSLSGSLSGANVLTF. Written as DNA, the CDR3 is TGTGCCAGCAGCCTGAGCGGGAGTCTGTCTGGGGCCAACGTCCTGACTTTC.

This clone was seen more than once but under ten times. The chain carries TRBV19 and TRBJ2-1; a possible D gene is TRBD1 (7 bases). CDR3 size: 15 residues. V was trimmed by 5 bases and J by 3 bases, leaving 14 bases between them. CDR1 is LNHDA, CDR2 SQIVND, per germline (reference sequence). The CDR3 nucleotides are TGTGCCAGTAGTCCCCAGGGGGGATTCTACAATGAGCAGTTCTTC. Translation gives CASSPQGGFYNEQFF.

CDR3 DNA sequence: TGTGCCAGCAGACCGACCAGGGGCGAGCAGTACTTC. Protein product: CASRPTRGEQYF. The chain joins TRBV27 to TRBJ2-7, with a possible D match to TRBD1 (6 bases). Trimming cost V 6 bases and J 6 bases, with 12 bases left between them. Germline V gives CDR1 MNHEY, CDR2 SMNVEV (reference sequence). The CDR3 has 12 residues.

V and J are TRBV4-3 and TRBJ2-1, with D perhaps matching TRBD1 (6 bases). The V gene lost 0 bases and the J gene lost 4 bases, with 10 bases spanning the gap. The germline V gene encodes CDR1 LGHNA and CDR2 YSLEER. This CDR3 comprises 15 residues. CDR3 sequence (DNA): TGCGCCAGCAGCCAAGAACGCAGGGGATACAATGAGCAGTTCTTC. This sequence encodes CASSQERRGYNEQFF.

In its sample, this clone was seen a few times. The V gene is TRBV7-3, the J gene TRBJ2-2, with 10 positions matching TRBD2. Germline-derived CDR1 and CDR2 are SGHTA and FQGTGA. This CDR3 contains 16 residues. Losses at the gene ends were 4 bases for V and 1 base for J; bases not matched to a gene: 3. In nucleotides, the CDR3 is TGTGCCAGCAGCTCTCTAGCGGGAGTGAACACCGGGGAGCTGTTTTTT. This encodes CASSSLAGVNTGELFF.

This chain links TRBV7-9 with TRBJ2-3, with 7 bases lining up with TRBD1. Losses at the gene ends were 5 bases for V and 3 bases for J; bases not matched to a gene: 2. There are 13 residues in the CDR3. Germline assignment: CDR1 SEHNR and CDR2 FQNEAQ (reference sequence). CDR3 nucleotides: TGTGCCAGCAGCCAGGACAGGACAGATACGCAGTATTTT. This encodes CASSQDRTDTQYF. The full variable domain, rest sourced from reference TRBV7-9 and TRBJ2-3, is DTGVSQNPRHKITKRGQNVTFRCDPISEHNRLYWYRQTLGQGPEFLTYFQNEAQLEKSRLLSDRFSAERPKGSFSTLEIQRTEQGDSAMYLCASSQDRTDTQYFGPGTRLTVL.

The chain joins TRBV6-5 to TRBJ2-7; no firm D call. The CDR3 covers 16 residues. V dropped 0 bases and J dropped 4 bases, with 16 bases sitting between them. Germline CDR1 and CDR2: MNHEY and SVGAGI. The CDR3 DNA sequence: TGTGCCAGCAGTTACTCGATGAATTTGGGTTTGTACGAGCAGTACTTC. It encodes CASSYSMNLGLYEQYF.

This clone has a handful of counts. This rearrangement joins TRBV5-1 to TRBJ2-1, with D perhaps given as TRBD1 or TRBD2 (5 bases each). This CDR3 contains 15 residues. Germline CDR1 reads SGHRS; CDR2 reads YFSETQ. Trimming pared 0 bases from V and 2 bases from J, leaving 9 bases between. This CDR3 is CASSLEGSAYNEQFF. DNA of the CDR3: TGCGCCAGCAGCTTGGAGGGGAGTGCCTACAATGAGCAGTTCTTC.

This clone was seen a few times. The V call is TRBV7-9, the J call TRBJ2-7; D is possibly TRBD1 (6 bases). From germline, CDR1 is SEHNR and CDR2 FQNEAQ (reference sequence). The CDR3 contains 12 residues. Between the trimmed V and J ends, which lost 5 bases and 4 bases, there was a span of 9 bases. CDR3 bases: TGTGCCAGCAGCGGAAGGGGGTACGAGCAGTACTTC. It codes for CASSGRGYEQYF.

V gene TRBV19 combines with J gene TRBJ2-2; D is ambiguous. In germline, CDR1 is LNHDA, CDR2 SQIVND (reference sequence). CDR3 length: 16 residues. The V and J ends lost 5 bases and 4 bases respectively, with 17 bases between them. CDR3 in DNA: TGTGCCAGTAGTTACCGCTCCCACCACCCCACCGGGGAGCTGTTTTTT. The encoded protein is CASSYRSHHPTGELFF.

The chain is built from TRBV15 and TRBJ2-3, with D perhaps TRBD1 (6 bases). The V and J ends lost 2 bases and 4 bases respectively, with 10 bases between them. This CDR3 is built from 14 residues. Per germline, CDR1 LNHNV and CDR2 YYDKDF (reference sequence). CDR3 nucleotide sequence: TGTGCCACCAGCAGAAACAGGGTTTCAGATACGCAGTATTTT. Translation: CATSRNRVSDTQYF.